The clone carrying this T cell receptor beta chain was counted ten times or more. The antigen is undetermined. The TCR library protocol attached unique molecular identifiers to the individual cDNA molecules. TCRdb recomputed calls from the 5' RACE reads with MiXCR, one row per CDR3 protein. This sample carries around 66,000 distinct CDR3 sequences, approximately 6% of them seen once, and the ten largest clones take 3% to 4%. Germline-derived CDR1 and CDR2 are MDHEN and SYDVKM. The CDR3 extends over 12 amino acids. V was shortened by 2 bases and J by 8 bases, with 6 bases between the two germline ends. This specimen comes from a study of early T cells in non-severe SARS-CoV-2 infection. Study-level information: Unsorted whole blood bulk RNA was sequenced, with unpaired chains. Study-wide findings and caveats: In VDJdb matching, anti-spike CD8 responses were favored while private and CD4 specificities went missing.

The sequencing here drew on whole blood, taken at baseline. This TCR derives from an adult who was a healthcare worker with PCR-confirmed SARS-CoV-2 infection or an uninfected control (not recorded which). The V gene is TRBV28, the J gene TRBJ1-4; D possibly corresponds to TRBD1 (5 bases). CDR3 in DNA: TGTGCCAGCAGTTTAAACAGGGAAAAACTGTTTTTT. It is translated as CASSLNREKLFF.